One sample yielded the 27 T cell receptor beta chains listed below, sequenced in a study of post-analysis software for immune sequencing data. The antigens these receptors bind are not known. Carried by the TCR beta cDNA libraries were unique molecular identifiers. TCRdb independently ran MiXCR on the PCR reads; one entry per CDR3 protein. This table holds roughly 800,000 distinct CDR3 sequences, roughly 27% found once. Study-wide results and limits: TRBV segments more frequent in patients than in controls numbered roughly five and included TRBV5-6, TRBV5-1 and TRBV20-1.

Sample: blood. The receptors originated from a girl aged 10 to 17 with multiple sclerosis.

The gene calls are TRBV3-1 and TRBJ2-1, with unresolved D. Germline CDR1 reads LGHDT; CDR2 reads YNNKEL (reference sequence). V lost 3 bases and J lost 0, with 9 bases in between. The CDR3 covers 15 residues. The CDR3 nucleotides are TGTGCCAGCAGCCATGTATTGAGCTCCTACAATGAGCAGTTCTTC. It is translated as CASSHVLSSYNEQFF.

This clonotype has more than one count but fewer than ten. The J gene is TRBJ2-3, the V gene TRBV5-1, with 10 bases aligning to TRBD2. The CDR3 loop spans 17 amino acids. The germline V gene has CDR1 SGHRS and CDR2 YFSETQ. Germline trimming cut 0 bases from V and 1 base from J; bases unmatched to any gene: 5. As DNA, the CDR3 is TGCGCCAGCAGCTTGGCAGGTAGCGGGGGGCGCACAGATACGCAGTATTTT. Protein sequence: CASSLAGSGGRTDTQYF.

There are a few counts of this clonotype. This chain joins TRBV3-1 and TRBJ2-3; no firm D call. Germline V gene lookup returns CDR1 LGHDT and CDR2 YNNKEL (reference sequence). The CDR3 length is 15 residues. Trimming pared 1 base from V and 7 bases from J, leaving 15 bases between. This chain's CDR3 is CASSQARGPGNTQYF. DNA for the CDR3: TGTGCCAGCAGCCAAGCTCGAGGCCCCGGCAATACGCAGTATTTT.

This rearrangement joins TRBV5-1 to TRBJ2-3; D uncertain. The CDR3 sequence is 13 residues long. Germline V gene data show CDR1 as SGHRS and CDR2 as YFSETQ. Between the trimmed V and J ends, which lost 1 base and 5 bases, there was a span of 8 bases. CDR3 nucleotides: TGCGCCAGCAGCTTGCTCCTCCTAGATACGCAGTATTTT. It translates to CASSLLLLDTQYF.

This clonotype occurred a few times. The chain combines TRBV5-1 with TRBJ2-5; 8 bases line up with TRBD2. The germline V gene has CDR1 SGHRS and CDR2 YFSETQ. Trimming took 1 base from V and 0 from J; bases not matched to a gene: 2. CDR3 length equals 15 residues. The CDR3 DNA reads TGCGCCAGCAGCTTGAAGCGGGGGAACCAAGAGACCCAGTACTTC. Translating it yields CASSLKRGNQETQYF. Together with reference TRBV5-1 and TRBJ2-5, the CDR3 gives the full variable domain: KAGVTQTPRYLIKTRGQQVTLSCSPISGHRSVSWYQQTPGQGLQFLFEYFSETQRNKGNFPGRFSGRQFSNSRSEMNVSTLELGDSALYLCASSLKRGNQETQYFGPGTRLLVL.

In DNA form, the CDR3 reads TGTGCTAGTGGTTTGGTGAGCCTGCGGACAACATTCCCGGGGGAGTGGGACACCGGGGAGCTGTTTTTT. Translating gives CASGLVSLRTTFPGEWDTGELFF. V is TRBV12-5 and J is TRBJ2-2; D is possibly TRBD2 (6 bases). Germline V gene data show CDR1 as LGHNT and CDR2 as FRNRAP. The CDR3 spans 23 residues. V lost 0 bases, J lost 3 bases, and 32 bases lay in between.

The CDR3 sequence is CASSYSRYEQFF. As DNA, the CDR3 is TGTGCCAGCAGTTACTCTAGGTATGAGCAGTTCTTC. V is TRBV6-2 or TRBV6-3 and J is TRBJ2-1; D unclear. In germline, CDR1 is MNHEY, CDR2 SVGEGT. Trimming cost V 0 bases and J 8 bases, with 5 bases left between them. The CDR3 has 12 amino acids.

This clonotype was recorded a few times. The chain joins TRBV9 to TRBJ2-3; no reliable D call. The V and J ends lost 2 bases and 4 bases respectively, with 14 bases between them. The CDR3 length is 15 residues. Germline V gene data show CDR1 as SGDLS and CDR2 as YYNGEE. The CDR3 sequence: CASSVRHVPPDTQYF. The CDR3, as DNA: TGTGCCAGCAGCGTTAGACACGTGCCCCCAGATACGCAGTATTTT.

This clonotype was observed a few times. The V and J genes are TRBV29-1 and TRBJ2-3; D might be TRBD1 (6 bases). CDR3 size: 15 residues. Per the germline V gene, CDR1 is SQVTM and CDR2 is ANQGSEA. Trimming cost V 1 base and J 2 bases, with 13 bases left between them. CDR3 residues: CSVEGETGLTDTQYF. The CDR3 DNA is TGCAGCGTTGAAGGTGAGACAGGTCTCACAGATACGCAGTATTTT.

The chain's CDR3 is CASSLVASGRDNEQFF. CDR3 DNA: TGCGCCAGCAGCTTGGTTGCCAGCGGGAGGGACAATGAGCAGTTCTTC. The chain carries TRBV5-1 and TRBJ2-1; 10 bases map to TRBD2. In germline, CDR1 is SGHRS, CDR2 YFSETQ. Unmatched junction bases numbered 5, after V lost 0 bases and J lost 5 bases. The CDR3 loop spans 16 amino acids.

This clonotype has more than one count but fewer than ten. The gene calls are TRBV7-2 and TRBJ2-5; D perhaps matches TRBD2 (6 bases). Germline V CDR1 and CDR2: SGHTA, FQGNSA. CDR3 size: 15 residues. Between the trimmed V and J ends, which lost 8 bases and 3 bases, there was a span of 19 bases. In DNA form, the CDR3 reads TGTGCCAGCTGCGCCCATGCGGGGACCGAAGAGACCCAGTACTTC. It yields the protein CASCAHAGTEETQYF.

The V gene is TRBV27, the J gene TRBJ2-5; perhaps TRBD2 as D (6 bases). Germline CDR1 MNHEY, CDR2 SMNVEV (reference sequence). The CDR3 runs to 14 residues. V dropped 6 bases and J dropped 5 bases, with 16 bases sitting between them. For the CDR3, the DNA is TGTGCCAGCAGGGGCGGCCTAGCGTGGGAGACCCAGTACTTC. It encodes CASRGGLAWETQYF.

This clonotype has more than one count but fewer than ten. This chain joins TRBV20-1 and TRBJ1-1; 7 bases fit TRBD1. The CDR3 totals 13 residues. Germline CDR1 and CDR2: DFQATT and SNEGSKA (reference sequence). Unmatched junction bases numbered 6, after V lost 5 bases and J lost 3 bases. The CDR3 sequence is CSASQGTYTEAFF. CDR3 DNA: TGCAGTGCTTCACAGGGGACGTACACTGAAGCTTTCTTT.

The table lists this clonotype with a few counts. The chain carries TRBV10-3 and TRBJ1-2, with D unclear. Germline V gene data show CDR1 as ENHRY and CDR2 as SYGVKD. The CDR3 spans 12 residues. Trimming cost V 3 bases and J 7 bases, with 9 bases left between them. The CDR3 sequence is CAISEFEGGYTF. In DNA form, the CDR3 reads TGTGCCATCAGTGAATTCGAGGGTGGCTACACCTTC.

The V call is TRBV4-3, the J call TRBJ2-7; 13 bases align to TRBD2. Germline-derived CDR1 and CDR2 are LGHNA and YSLEER. Germline trimming cut 0 bases from V and 1 base from J; bases unmatched to any gene: 3. There are 17 residues in the CDR3. CDR3 amino acids: CASSQDLGLAGSYEQYF. CDR3 in DNA: TGCGCCAGCAGCCAAGATCTGGGACTAGCGGGATCCTACGAGCAGTACTTC.

This clonotype came up a few times. This rearrangement joins TRBV12-5 to TRBJ2-1; D uncertain. With 3 bases removed from V and 9 bases from J, the gap between germline ends came to 9 bases. The CDR3 totals 12 residues. Germline V gives CDR1 LGHNT, CDR2 FRNRAP. CDR3 in amino acids: CASGFSPREQFF. The CDR3 region has the DNA TGTGCTAGTGGTTTCTCCCCACGTGAGCAGTTCTTC.

This clonotype was detected only once. The chain recombines TRBV12-3 or TRBV12-4 with TRBJ1-5, with D perhaps TRBD1 (5 bases). The CDR3 consists of 15 residues. The V end lost 3 bases, the J end lost 7 bases, and 16 bases lay between the germline ends. The CDR3 bases are TGTGCCAGCAGTTTTAGTGGGGGTATAGGCCAGCCCCAGCATTTT. Its translation is CASSFSGGIGQPQHF.

This chain links TRBV5-4 with TRBJ2-4, with a possible D match to TRBD1 (5 bases). V lost 4 bases and J lost 1, with 12 bases in between. Germline CDR1 reads SGHNT; CDR2 reads YYREEE (reference sequence). There are 15 residues in the CDR3. DNA for the CDR3: TGTGCCAGCAGCCCTTCCCCAGGGGCCAAAAACATTCAGTACTTC. Translating gives CASSPSPGAKNIQYF.

The chain recombines TRBV20-1 with TRBJ1-2, with TRBD1 as a possible D gene (6 bases). From germline, CDR1 is DFQATT and CDR2 SNEGSKA (reference sequence). The CDR3 is made up of 11 amino acids. The CDR3, as DNA: TGCAAAGGAGGGGGAGACTATGGCTACACCTTC. This sequence encodes CKGGGDYGYTF.

The chain employs TRBV19 and TRBJ2-1; 9 nucleotides line up with TRBD1. The CDR3 is 14 residues long. After removal of 6 bases from V and 11 bases from J, the junction contained 11 bases not matched to a gene. In germline, CDR1 is LNHDA, CDR2 SQIVND (reference sequence). CDR3 coding DNA: TGTGCCAGTAGGGGGACAGGGTCAAGAAGGAAGCAGTTCTTC. This codes for CASRGTGSRRKQFF.

This clonotype showed up just a few times. The V gene is TRBV10-3, the J gene TRBJ2-6, with TRBD2 matching 7 bases. The CDR3 length is 19 residues. Germline CDR1 is ENHRY and CDR2 is SYGVKD. Losses at the gene ends were 4 bases for V and 4 bases for J; bases not matched to a gene: 16. For the CDR3, the DNA is TGTGCCATCAGTGGATGGGGAGCGGGATCTCAGGGCGGGGCCAACGTCCTGACTTTC. Translation: CAISGWGAGSQGGANVLTF.

This chain uses TRBV19 with TRBJ2-7, with D perhaps TRBD2 (5 bases). The germline CDR1 and CDR2 sequences are LNHDA and SQIVND (reference sequence). This CDR3 has 13 residues. Trimming took 6 bases from V and 5 from J, leaving 14 bases between them. Written as DNA, the CDR3 is TGTGCCAGTAGCTTCCTAGGGAGTCACGAGCAGTACTTC. Its translation: CASSFLGSHEQYF.

Note on this clonotype: One end of the junction is discordant with germline, which a read error may explain. The rearrangement joins TRBV20-1 to TRBJ2-7; D uncertain. This CDR3 is built from 14 residues. Germline CDR1 DFQATT, CDR2 SNEGSKA (reference sequence). The CDR3 DNA sequence: TGCAGTGCTTCCAGGCCAGCGAGCTCCTACGGGCAGTACTTC. Its protein product is CSASRPASSYGQYF.

This clonotype showed up just a few times. This chain links TRBV7-2 with TRBJ2-7; 7 bases are a match to TRBD1. The CDR3 consists of 15 residues. Losses at the gene ends were 4 bases for V and 0 bases for J; bases not matched to a gene: 6. CDR1 SGHTA and CDR2 FQGNSA come from the germline V gene. The CDR3 nucleotides are TGTGCCAGCAGCTCCCAGGGACAGAGCTCCTACGAGCAGTACTTC. It specifies CASSSQGQSSYEQYF.

In this sample, this clonotype turned up a few times. The chain joins TRBV7-2 to TRBJ1-1; perhaps TRBD1 as D (6 bases). The germline gives CDR1 SGHTA, CDR2 FQGNSA. CDR3 length: 13 residues. Trimming removed 6 bases at V and 7 bases at J, with 15 bases between. The CDR3 DNA is TGTGCCAGCAGACACAGGGTACTCGGTGAAGCTTTCTTT. This translates into CASRHRVLGEAFF. Filled out from reference TRBV7-2 and TRBJ1-1, the complete variable domain reads GAGVSQSPSNKVTEKGKDVELRCDPISGHTALYWYRQSLGQGLEFLIYFQGNSAPDKSGLPSDRFSAERTGGSVSTLTIQRTQQEDSAVYLCASRHRVLGEAFFGQGTRLTVV.

In this sample, this clonotype turned up a few times. The rearrangement uses TRBV3-1 and TRBJ2-7; possible D gene TRBD2, 5 bases. Trimming stripped 4 bases from V and 6 bases from J, with 22 bases between. Germline V lookup: CDR1 LGHDT, CDR2 YNNKEL (reference sequence). The CDR3 sequence is 16 residues long. The CDR3 reads CASSRAGDYRTGEQYF. CDR3 DNA sequence: TGTGCCAGCAGCCGCGCAGGAGACTACCGGACGGGCGAGCAGTACTTC.

J is TRBJ2-7 and V is TRBV20-1; TRBD2 might be the D (5 bases). CDR1 and CDR2 (germline): DFQATT, SNEGSKA (reference sequence). This CDR3 region has 15 residues. Trimming removed 0 bases from V and 3 bases from J, with 15 bases in between. The CDR3 loop is CSARDPGSSIYEQYF. CDR3 nucleotide sequence: TGCAGTGCTAGAGACCCGGGATCCTCCATCTACGAGCAGTACTTC.